Shown below are 25 T cell receptor beta chains from a single sample sequenced in a study of control samples from healthy donors and cancer patients. Sequencing was performed with immunoSEQ multiplex PCR; in TCRdb, only in-frame clones are kept and a portion is missing. The repertoire consists of under 150,000 clones, with roughly 89% occurring once and the leading ten covering over 6.5%. The sequencing sample was made of PBMCs. The receptors come from a man aged 50 or older with head and neck cancer.

This clone was picked up a small number of times. The chain recombines TRBV7-9 with TRBJ2-5; a possible D gene is TRBD1 (5 bases). CDR1 is SEHNR, CDR2 FQNEAQ, per germline (reference sequence). Trimming took off 7 bases at V and 5 bases at J, with 14 bases between the two ends. This CDR3 is 13 amino acids long. The CDR3 nucleotides are TGTGCCAGCAAATACAGCTCAGGGGAGACCCAGTACTTC. Translated: CASKYSSGETQYF.

The chain uses TRBV27 and TRBJ2-7; D is perhaps TRBD1 (5 bases). Germline V gives CDR1 MNHEY, CDR2 SMNVEV (reference sequence). The CDR3 has 13 amino acids. The ends were cut back, 2 bases at V and 10 bases at J, with 15 bases in the middle. The CDR3 DNA reads TGTGCCAGCAGTTTAGGGCAGGGTGTTCCTCAGTACTTC. Translated, it gives CASSLGQGVPQYF.

The chain couples TRBV5-5 to TRBJ1-3; no reliable D call. The germline CDR1 and CDR2 sequences are SGHKS and YYEKEE (reference sequence). Trimming took off 0 bases at V and 0 bases at J, with 10 bases between the two ends. The CDR3 covers 16 residues. The chain's CDR3 is CASSLGSPGSGNTIYF. In DNA form, the CDR3 reads TGTGCCAGCAGCTTGGGGTCACCAGGCTCTGGAAACACCATATATTTT.

V gene TRBV7-6 combines with J gene TRBJ2-2; TRBD2 aligns across 10 bases. Germline V lookup: CDR1 SGHVS, CDR2 FNYEAQ. V gave up 5 bases and J gave up 4 bases; unmatched junction bases: 10. The CDR3 runs to 17 residues. The CDR3 DNA reads TGTGCCAGCAGCCCTCAATCAGGACTAGCGGTCACCGGGGAGCTGTTTTTT. Protein: CASSPQSGLAVTGELFF.

The chain links TRBV6-2 or TRBV6-3 to TRBJ2-7, with 11 bases fitting TRBD2. Germline V gene data show CDR1 as MNHEY and CDR2 as SVGEGT. The CDR3 has 16 residues. Unmatched junction bases numbered 10, after V lost 6 bases and J lost 3 bases. CDR3 amino acids: CASSKVGTSGRYEQYF. In DNA, the CDR3 is TGTGCCAGCAGCAAGGTCGGGACTAGCGGACGCTACGAGCAGTACTTC.

This chain links TRBV5-1 with TRBJ1-1; D unclear. The germline gives CDR1 SGHRS, CDR2 YFSETQ. The V gene lost 0 bases and the J gene lost 0 bases, with 9 bases spanning the gap. The CDR3 sequence is 15 residues long. The CDR3 sequence is CASSLDRLLNTEAFF. CDR3 bases: TGCGCCAGCAGCTTGGATCGGTTATTGAACACTGAAGCTTTCTTT.

The V gene is TRBV19, the J gene TRBJ1-2; no clear D. The V and J ends lost 4 bases and 2 bases respectively, with 11 bases between them. This CDR3 region has 14 residues. Germline CDR1 reads LNHDA; CDR2 reads SQIVND (reference sequence). The DNA of the CDR3 is TGTGCCAGTAGTACAGGTCCGGGGAACTATGGCTACACCTTC. It translates to CASSTGPGNYGYTF.

The chain links TRBV9 to TRBJ1-6; D not resolved. Per germline, CDR1 SGDLS and CDR2 YYNGEE. Trimming shortened V by 0 bases and J by 9 bases, and 13 bases separated the two germline ends. The CDR3 length is 15 residues. CDR3 coding DNA: TGTGCCAGCAGCGTAGCTTGGGGTGAGGGTTCACCCCTCCACTTT. Amino acid sequence: CASSVAWGEGSPLHF. Looking up the rest from reference TRBV9 and TRBJ1-6 gives the full variable domain: DSGVTQTPKHLITATGQRVTLRCSPRSGDLSVYWYQQSLDQGLQFLIQYYNGEERAKGNILERFSAQQFPDLHSELNLSSLELGDSALYFCASSVAWGEGSPLHFGNGTRLTVT.

The rearrangement uses TRBV3-1 (or the pseudogene TRBV3-2) and TRBJ2-7, with 8 bases identical to TRBD2. This CDR3 region has 14 residues. V lost 11 bases and J lost 2; bases outside the gene matches: 11. Germline CDR1 and CDR2: LGHDT and YNNKEL (reference sequence). DNA for the CDR3: TGTGCCTCCGGGGGGGCGACAGCCCCCTACGAGCAGTACTTC. Translating it yields CASGGATAPYEQYF.

This sequence joins TRBV5-1 and TRBJ1-1; TRBD1 agrees at 8 bases. After removal of 0 bases from V and 8 bases from J, the junction contained 6 bases not matched to a gene. The germline gives CDR1 SGHRS, CDR2 YFSETQ. The CDR3 contains 14 residues. The CDR3 here is CASSLAQGGEEAFF. DNA of the CDR3: TGCGCCAGCAGCTTGGCACAGGGGGGAGAGGAAGCTTTCTTT.

V is TRBV9 and J is TRBJ2-7, with D possibly matching TRBD1 (5 bases). The germline CDR1 and CDR2 sequences are SGDLS and YYNGEE. V lost 4 bases and J lost 0, with 17 bases in between. The CDR3 covers 16 residues. CDR3 in DNA: TGTGCCAGCAGCCCTAGGGGATCCTATTTCTCCTACGAGCAGTACTTC. Translated, it gives CASSPRGSYFSYEQYF.

This chain uses TRBV5-1 with TRBJ1-2, with D hard to call. Germline V gene data show CDR1 as SGHRS and CDR2 as YFSETQ. This CDR3 is 12 amino acids long. The V end lost 2 bases, the J end lost 4 bases, and 6 bases lay between the germline ends. The CDR3 DNA follows: TGCGCCAGCAGCTTCACGGGCTATGGCTACACCTTC. It translates to CASSFTGYGYTF.

This chain connects TRBV7-9 to TRBJ2-7; D is undetermined. This CDR3 spans 19 amino acids. Germline CDR1 reads SEHNR; CDR2 reads FQNEAQ (reference sequence). Trimming took 5 bases from V and 0 from J, leaving 26 bases between them. CDR3 in amino acids: CASSPLVGTERFSSYEQYF. The CDR3 DNA reads as TGTGCCAGCAGCCCTCTTGTCGGAACCGAGCGATTTAGCTCCTACGAGCAGTACTTC.

This clone was observed a handful of times. This chain joins TRBV18 and TRBJ1-2, with a possible D match to TRBD1 (5 bases). The CDR3 extends over 13 amino acids. Trimming removed 6 bases from V and 4 bases from J, with 12 bases in between. Germline assignment: CDR1 KGHSH and CDR2 LQKENI. This CDR3 reads CASSLQGRYGYTF. Here the CDR3 DNA reads TGTGCCAGCTCCCTCCAGGGACGCTATGGCTACACCTTC.

This rearrangement joins TRBV18 to TRBJ2-7, with 14 bases identical to TRBD2. Germline V gene sequence: CDR1 KGHSH, CDR2 LQKENI. J lost 9 bases, V lost 0 bases, and 1 base had no gene match. The CDR3 is 14 residues long. The CDR3 bases are TGTGCCAGCTCACCACCGGGACTAGCGGGGGTGCAGTACTTC. Translating it yields CASSPPGLAGVQYF.

This clone appeared once. The chain joins TRBV27 to TRBJ2-6; TRBD1 might be the D (6 bases). This CDR3 region has 20 residues. V dropped 8 bases and J dropped 0 bases, with 26 bases sitting between them. Germline values: CDR1 MNHEY, CDR2 SMNVEV (reference sequence). The DNA for the CDR3 is TGTGCCAGCCGACCCACCGGCTACAGGGAAGGATCCTCTGGGGCCAACGTCCTGACTTTC. Its protein is CASRPTGYREGSSGANVLTF.

The genes are TRBV27 and TRBJ1-2; 11 nucleotides match TRBD1. CDR1 and CDR2 (germline): MNHEY, SMNVEV (reference sequence). This CDR3 is 16 amino acids long. V shed 0 bases, J shed 6 bases, and the junction held 6 bases outside the gene matches. CDR3 sequence reads: CASSLSIGTGGHGYTF. Written as DNA, the CDR3 is TGTGCCAGCAGTTTATCGATTGGGACAGGGGGGCATGGCTACACCTTC.

J is TRBJ2-3 and V is TRBV5-3; 9 bases match TRBD2. TRBV5-3 is an ORF, and what it does is uncertain. The CDR3 contains 16 residues. The V segment lost 4 bases and the J segment 2 bases; nucleotides outside the gene matches: 8. The CDR3 sequence is CARSAPKRGVTDTQYF. CDR3 bases: TGTGCCAGAAGCGCGCCGAAGCGGGGGGTCACAGATACGCAGTATTTT.

The chain couples TRBV5-4 to TRBJ2-5; D not certain. V lost 0 bases, J lost 1 base, and 7 bases lay in between. Per germline, CDR1 SGHNT and CDR2 YYREEE (reference sequence). CDR3 length: 14 amino acids. The CDR3 reads CASSLEQVQETQYF. The CDR3 region has the DNA TGTGCCAGCAGCTTGGAGCAGGTCCAAGAGACCCAGTACTTC.

The chain couples TRBV10-2 to TRBJ1-3, with 8 bases fitting TRBD1. Germline V CDR1 and CDR2: WSHSY, SAAADI. This CDR3 has 16 residues. The V gene end was trimmed by 5 bases and the J gene end by 4 bases; junction bases not matched to a gene: 10. CDR3 in amino acids: CASSYLTGAAGNTIYF. In nucleotides, the CDR3 is TGCGCCAGCAGTTACCTGACAGGGGCAGCGGGAAACACCATATATTTT.

The sample holds one count of this clone. V gene TRBV9 combines with J gene TRBJ1-2; no clear D gene. The CDR3 extends over 13 amino acids. Germline lookup yields CDR1 SGDLS and CDR2 YYNGEE. Trimming took off 6 bases at V and 0 bases at J, with 9 bases between the two ends. Written as DNA, the CDR3 is TGTGCCAGCAAAGAGACAACTAACTATGGCTACACCTTC. Translation: CASKETTNYGYTF.

This rearrangement joins TRBV2 to TRBJ2-7, with D perhaps TRBD1 (5 bases). CDR1 is SNHLY and CDR2 is FYNNEI in the germline V gene. V was trimmed by 1 base and J by 7 bases, leaving 11 bases between them. The CDR3 covers 13 residues. The CDR3 protein is CASSEGQSEEQYF. The CDR3 nucleotides are TGTGCCAGCAGTGAAGGACAGTCCGAGGAGCAGTACTTC. Drawing the rest from reference TRBV2 and TRBJ2-7, the complete variable domain is EPEVTQTPSHQVTQMGQEVILRCVPISNHLYFYWYRQILGQKVEFLVSFYNNEISEKSEIFDDQFSVERPDGSNFTLKIRSTKLEDSAMYFCASSEGQSEEQYFGPGTRLTVT.

The chain is built from TRBV6-6 and TRBJ2-3, with a possible D match to TRBD2 (6 bases). The CDR3 is made up of 14 amino acids. Germline CDR1 reads MNHNY; CDR2 reads SVGAGI (reference sequence). Trimming cost V 5 bases and J 2 bases, with 11 bases left between them. CDR3: CASSDRDFTDTQYF. The CDR3 DNA reads as TGTGCCAGCAGTGATAGGGACTTCACAGATACGCAGTATTTT.

The V call is TRBV6-5, the J call TRBJ1-3; D gene unclear. The length of the CDR3 is 14 residues. V shed 3 bases and J shed 2 bases, with 8 bases lying between them. Germline V gives CDR1 MNHEY, CDR2 SVGAGI. CDR3 DNA sequence: TGTGCCAGCAGTTATGGCCCGCCTGGAAACACCATATATTTT. Amino acid sequence: CASSYGPPGNTIYF.

This clone was seen once. The J gene is TRBJ1-5, the V gene TRBV4-1, with D unresolved. The CDR3 consists of 14 residues. Trimming removed 0 bases from V and 4 bases from J, with 7 bases in between. Germline V CDR1 and CDR2: MGHRA, YSYEKL. The CDR3 protein is CASSQDPQNQPQHF. CDR3 DNA sequence: TGCGCCAGCAGCCAAGACCCACAGAATCAGCCCCAGCATTTT.